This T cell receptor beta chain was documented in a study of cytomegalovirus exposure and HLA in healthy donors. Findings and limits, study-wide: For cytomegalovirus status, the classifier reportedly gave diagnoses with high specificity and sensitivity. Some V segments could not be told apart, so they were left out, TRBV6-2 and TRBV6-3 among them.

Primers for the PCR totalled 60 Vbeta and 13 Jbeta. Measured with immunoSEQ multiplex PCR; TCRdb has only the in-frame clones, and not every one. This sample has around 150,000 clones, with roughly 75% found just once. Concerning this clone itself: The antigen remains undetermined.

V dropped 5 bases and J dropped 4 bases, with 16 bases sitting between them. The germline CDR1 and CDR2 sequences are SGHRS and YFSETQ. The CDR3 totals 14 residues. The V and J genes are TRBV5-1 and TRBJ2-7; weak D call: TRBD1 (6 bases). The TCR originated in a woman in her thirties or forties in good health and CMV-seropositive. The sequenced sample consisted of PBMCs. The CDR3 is CASSQGQNEYEQYF. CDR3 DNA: TGCGCCAGCAGTCAGGGGCAGAATGAATACGAGCAGTACTTC.